These T cell receptor beta chains were read from a single sample in a study of identical twins. Via MiXCR, TCRdb re-called the 5' RACE reads, giving one row per CDR3 protein. The sample gives 250,000 to 350,000 distinct CDR3 sequences, more than 6.5% of which show up once; 2.1% is in the top ten. These records were also assigned to another study, of yellow fever vaccine responses in identical twins.

The sequenced sample was memory (CD45RO+) T cells sorted from blood. These TCRs come from a young woman in good health. Each CDR3 is given with its conserved first and last residue. D genes are given only for firm matches. Clone size is not always given. Where it is, it says once, few, many or a class for expanded clones.

>TRBV20-1|NA|TRBJ2-1|many
TGCAGTGCTAGAGGTGATGAGCAGTTCTTC
CSARGDEQFF
>TRBV6-5|TRBD2|TRBJ2-1|many
TGTGCCAGCAGTTACAGCGGGAATAAAAATGAGCAGTTCTTC
CASSYSGNKNEQFF
>TRBV12-3/TRBV12-4|TRBD1|TRBJ2-7|many
TGTGCCAGCAGTTTAGGGAGGACAGGGGGAGTCGAGCAGTACTTC
CASSLGRTGGVEQYF
>TRBV14|TRBD1|TRBJ1-2|many
TGTGCCAGCAGCCAAATGGGACAGCTCGGTGGCTACACCTTC
CASSQMGQLGGYTF
>TRBV9|NA|TRBJ2-1|NA
TGTGCCAGCAGCGTAGCGGGGACAGCGGGCAATGAGCAGTTCTTC
CASSVAGTAGNEQFF
>TRBV7-9|NA|TRBJ2-2|many
TGTGCCAGCAGCGCTTCCCCGGGGGAGAACACCGGGGAGCTGTTTTTT
CASSASPGENTGELFF
>TRBV28|TRBD2|TRBJ2-1|few
TGTGCCAGCAGTTTAGGGCTAGCGGGAGTGTCGAGAGGAATTGAGCAGTTCTTC
CASSLGLAGVSRGIEQFF
>TRBV28|NA|TRBJ2-3|NA
TGTGCCAGCATTGGCAACCCGGCAGATACGCAGTATTTT
CASIGNPADTQYF
>TRBV7-2|NA|TRBJ2-1|few
TGTGCCAGCAGCTTAGGGCCCCCTCTCTACAATGAGCAGTTCTTC
CASSLGPPLYNEQFF
>TRBV5-6|TRBD1|TRBJ1-2|many
TGTGCCAGCAGCGAGGACAGGGCGGACTATGGCTACACCTTC
CASSEDRADYGYTF
>TRBV7-7|TRBD1|TRBJ2-5|NA
TGTGCCAGCAGCTTAGGAGACAGGGTCCAAGAGACCCAGTACTTC
CASSLGDRVQETQYF
>TRBV28|NA|TRBJ1-2|few
TGTGCCAGCAGAACGAGTGGGCCGGGGGGCTACACCTTC
CASRTSGPGGYTF
>TRBV9|TRBD2|TRBJ2-1|NA
TGTGCCAGCAGCGGGGGCAGCGGGAGAGGGAATGAGCAGTTCTTC
CASSGGSGRGNEQFF
>TRBV29-1|TRBD1|TRBJ1-2|NA
TGCAGCGCTAGGACAGGGGATTTTGGCTACACCTTC
CSARTGDFGYTF
>TRBV5-6|TRBD2|TRBJ2-5|few
TGTGCCAGCAGTAGGTCTCCAAAGCGGGAGGGCTTAAAAGAGACCCAGTACTTC
CASSRSPKREGLKETQYF
>TRBV27|TRBD2|TRBJ2-5|NA
TGTGCCAGCAGTTTAAGGGACCACGGGGGCGGGGGGGAGACCCAGTACTTC
CASSLRDHGGGGETQYF
>TRBV4-1|NA|TRBJ2-1|many
TGCGCCAGCAGCCAAGGGACTCAGGTGTACAATGAGCAGTTCTTC
CASSQGTQVYNEQFF
>TRBV6-1|TRBD1|TRBJ1-1|many
TGTGCCAGCAGTGGGGGGGACAGGGCAACTGAAGCTTTCTTT
CASSGGDRATEAFF
>TRBV5-1|TRBD1|TRBJ2-5|many
TGCGCCAGCACGGGGACAGGGGGCGTAGAGACCCAGTACTTC
CASTGTGGVETQYF